The rows below give T cell receptor beta chains drawn from one sample of a study of a mutant IDH1 vaccine in newly diagnosed glioma. No antigen has been assigned to these receptors. Sequenced by immunoSEQ multiplex PCR; TCRdb stores in-frame clones only, minus some. The sample has 60,000 or so clones, around 80% seen once; the top ten hold around 8.4%. This specimen consisted of PBMCs, obtained from a glioma patient whose treatment included an IDH1 peptide vaccine. The receptors originated from a woman in her forties with glioma. Some clones in this sample may be carry-over from other donors' samples. CDR3s include the opening cysteine and the closing phenylalanine or tryptophan. A D gene is named only where the DNA matches it firmly. A row's size may be missing; if present it is once, few, many or a size class.

j_gene	abundance	d_gene	v_gene	CDR3nt	CDR3aa
TRBJ1-1	-	-	TRBV6-5	TGTGCCAGCGAGGGTCCGAACACTGAAGCTTTCTTT	CASEGPNTEAFF
TRBJ1-1	once	-	TRBV29-1	TGCAGCGTTGTCCCTATACAGCTCATGAACACTGAAGCTTTCTTT	CSVVPIQLMNTEAFF
TRBJ2-7	-	-	TRBV30	TGTGCCTGGAGTGTAACTAGTTCCGAGCAGTACTTC	CAWSVTSSEQYF
TRBJ2-5	few	-	TRBV2	TGTGCCAGCAGTGGGCAGGGGATGGAGACCCAGTACTTC	CASSGQGMETQYF
TRBJ1-1	once	-	TRBV25-1	TGTGCCAGCAGTGGAGGGGGGATAGGGGGCACTGAAGCTTTCTTT	CASSGGGIGGTEAFF
TRBJ2-1	-	-	TRBV4-1	TGCGCCAGCAGCCCCTGGGGCTGGGCGGACAATGAGCAGTTCTTC	CASSPWGWADNEQFF
TRBJ2-5	-	-	TRBV9	TGTGCCAGCAGCGTAGGGGGGCCTCAAGAGACCCAGTACTTC	CASSVGGPQETQYF
TRBJ2-5	-	-	TRBV7-9	TGTGCCAGCAGCTCCTTCAAGGGGCTGGAGACCCAGTACTTC	CASSSFKGLETQYF
TRBJ1-1	-	TRBD1	TRBV10-2	TGCGCCAGCAGTGAGAGGGGACAGATGAACACTGAAGCTTTCTTT	CASSERGQMNTEAFF
TRBJ1-1	-	-	TRBV5-1	TGCGCCAGCAGTACGGGGTACACTGAAGCTTTCTTT	CASSTGYTEAFF
TRBJ2-5	-	TRBD1	TRBV7-8	TGTGCCAGCAGCTTTTACAGGGGGCTAGAGACCCAGTACTTC	CASSFYRGLETQYF
TRBJ1-3	-	-	TRBV6-6	TGTGCCAGCAGTTACGACAGCTCTGGAAACACCATATATTTT	CASSYDSSGNTIYF
TRBJ2-5	-	-	TRBV5-6	TGTGCCAGCAGCTTTGGCAGGGGAGTGGGAGAGACCCAGTACTTC	CASSFGRGVGETQYF
TRBJ2-7	few	-	TRBV4-1	TGCGCCAGCAGCCATCAGGGACTGGCCGTACCCTACGAGCAGTACTTC	CASSHQGLAVPYEQYF
TRBJ1-2	-	-	TRBV19	TGTGCCAGTAGTATGGTCCCGGGAATGTTATTCAGTTATGGCTACACCTTC	CASSMVPGMLFSYGYTF
TRBJ2-7	-	-	TRBV10-3	TGTGCCATCAGTGGAAGGCAGCCATCGAGCTACGAGCAGTACTTC	CAISGRQPSSYEQYF
TRBJ2-1	once	TRBD2	TRBV5-8	TGTGCCAGCAGCGACGCTAGCGGGGGGGCCTACAATGAGCAGTTCTTC	CASSDASGGAYNEQFF
TRBJ1-6	-	-	TRBV10-2	TGCGCCAGCAGTGAGGCAGGCAGCTCCTATAATTCACCCCTCCACTTT	CASSEAGSSYNSPLHF
TRBJ1-2	-	-	TRBV9	TGTGCCAGCAGCGTAGCTGGGGCAGAGCCCGTCTATGGCTACACCTTC	CASSVAGAEPVYGYTF
TRBJ1-1	few	-	TRBV27	TGTGCCAGCAGTTTATCATCTAGCGATGAGAGCGAAGCTTTCTTT	CASSLSSSDESEAFF
TRBJ1-1	-	-	TRBV5-1	TGCGCCAGCAGCTTGGGGGGTACGGCAGGCCTTACTGAAGCTTTCTTT	CASSLGGTAGLTEAFF
TRBJ1-4	-	-	TRBV7-2	TGTGCCAGCAGCCCCAGAGAGGCCGTTAATGAAAAACTGTTTTTT	CASSPREAVNEKLFF
TRBJ2-2	-	-	TRBV5-1	TGCGCCAGCAGCTTACCTCCCCTCGGGGGAAACACCGGGGAGCTGTTTTTT	CASSLPPLGGNTGELFF
TRBJ1-2	-	TRBD1	TRBV5-6	TGTGCCAGCAGCTACAGGGGAAATGGCTACACCTTC	CASSYRGNGYTF
TRBJ2-2	-	-	TRBV5-1	TGCGCCAGCAGCTTGGAAGGTGGGACCGGGGAGCTGTTTTTT	CASSLEGGTGELFF
TRBJ2-4	-	-	TRBV13	TGTGCCAGCAGCCTGCAACAGGGATTTAACATTCAGTACTTC	CASSLQQGFNIQYF
TRBJ2-7	-	-	TRBV30	TGTGCCTGGAGTGTACTGACTTACTCCTACGAGCAGTACTTC	CAWSVLTYSYEQYF
TRBJ1-6	-	-	TRBV30	TGTGCCTGGAGTGTCGGGGGTTTTAATTCACCCCTCCACTTT	CAWSVGGFNSPLHF
TRBJ2-1	few	-	TRBV5-1	TGCGCCAGCAGCTTGGAACAGGGCCTCTACAATGAGCAGTTCTTC	CASSLEQGLYNEQFF